The 14 T cell receptor beta chains reported below all come from one sample, sequenced in a study of neurological immune-mediated disorders. MiXCR, applied by TCRdb to the 5' RACE reads, yields one record per CDR3 protein. The sample records just over 30,000 distinct CDR3 sequences, under 5% being singletons. Sequencing used CD4+ T cells from blood. Every receptor here comes from a woman aged 40 to 49 in good health.

At least ten counts were recorded for this clonotype. The chain uses TRBV6-6 and TRBJ2-3; D is ambiguous. This CDR3 is 12 amino acids long. Per the germline V gene, CDR1 is MNHNY and CDR2 is SVGAGI (reference sequence). Trimming stripped 5 bases from V and 2 bases from J, with 5 bases between. CDR3 amino acids: CASSQDTDTQYF. Here the CDR3 DNA reads TGTGCCAGCAGTCAGGACACAGATACGCAGTATTTT.

This clonotype came up many times. This chain joins TRBV6-5 and TRBJ1-2; no reliable D call. The CDR3 runs 13 residues. Germline CDR1 and CDR2: MNHEY and SVGAGI. Trimming left V 7 bases short and J 4 bases short, with 13 bases between. The CDR3 sequence: CASTTPGSYGYTF. The CDR3 DNA reads as TGTGCCAGCACCACGCCGGGCAGCTATGGCTACACCTTC.

The J gene is TRBJ2-1, the V gene TRBV19; D not resolved. CDR3 length: 13 residues. Germline-derived CDR1 and CDR2 are LNHDA and SQIVND (reference sequence). Trimming cost V 6 bases and J 8 bases, with 14 bases left between them. CDR3 coding DNA: TGTGCCAGTAGCGAGGAGCATCGGGATGAGCAGTTCTTC. Translation: CASSEEHRDEQFF.

The sample holds many counts of this clonotype. The chain couples TRBV7-9 to TRBJ1-1, with TRBD1 matching over 8 bases. The CDR3 is made up of 16 amino acids. Trimming took 1 base from V and 4 from J; bases not matched to a gene: 8. Germline-derived CDR1 and CDR2 are SEHNR and FQNEAQ (reference sequence). CDR3 coding DNA: TGTGCCAGCAGCTTAGGCCCCAGGACAGGGCCCACTGAAGCTTTCTTT. Translating gives CASSLGPRTGPTEAFF.

This clonotype occurred many times. The chain couples TRBV27 to TRBJ1-5; TRBD1 might be the D (5 bases). V was pared by 5 bases and J by 5 bases, with 13 bases between. Germline-derived CDR1 and CDR2 are MNHEY and SMNVEV (reference sequence). This CDR3 is built from 14 residues. The CDR3 nucleotides read TGTGCCAGCAGTCTAGTGGGGCTGGATCAGCCCCAGCATTTT. This encodes CASSLVGLDQPQHF.

This clonotype was seen many times. This chain links TRBV5-1 with TRBJ2-1; TRBD2 agrees at 11 bases. J lost 3 bases, V lost 2 bases, and 1 base had no gene match. CDR1 is SGHRS, CDR2 YFSETQ, per germline. The CDR3 length is 15 residues. The CDR3 coding sequence is TGCGCCAGCAGCTTCGGGACTAGCGGCTACAATGAGCAGTTCTTC. Protein: CASSFGTSGYNEQFF.

This clonotype was detected ten times or more. The rearrangement uses TRBV10-3 and TRBJ1-4; D is unclear. Germline assignment: CDR1 ENHRY and CDR2 SYGVKD. The V end was cut by 0 bases, the J end by 8 bases, with 10 bases between. CDR3 size: 14 residues. CDR3 residues: CAISESNSREKLFF. DNA for the CDR3: TGTGCCATCAGTGAGTCGAACAGTCGCGAAAAACTGTTTTTT.

In its sample, this clonotype was seen many times. J is TRBJ1-1 and V is TRBV29-1; perhaps TRBD1 as D (6 bases). CDR1 is SQVTM, CDR2 ANQGSEA, per germline. The V end lost 7 bases, the J end lost 1 base, and 13 bases lay between the germline ends. This CDR3 is 13 amino acids long. CDR3 protein: CSATQGQNTEAFF. The DNA of the CDR3 is TGCAGCGCAACCCAGGGGCAGAACACTGAAGCTTTCTTT. Based on the CDR3 plus reference TRBV29-1 and TRBJ1-1, the full variable domain is SAVISQKPSRDICQRGTSLTIQCQVDSQVTMMFWYRQQPGQSLTLIATANQGSEATYESGFVIDKFPISRPNLTFSTLTVSNMSPEDSSIYLCSATQGQNTEAFFGQGTRLTVV.

This clonotype was detected ten times or more. The rearrangement uses TRBV18 and TRBJ2-7, with D uncertain. V lost 0 bases to trimming and J lost 4 bases, with 13 bases between them. There are 15 residues in the CDR3. CDR1 and CDR2 from the germline V gene are KGHSH and LQKENI. The CDR3 nucleotides read TGTGCCAGCTCACCACCGAGCTCACCAGCTTACGAGCAGTACTTC. Its protein is CASSPPSSPAYEQYF.

This clonotype was counted at least ten times. The chain recombines TRBV5-1 with TRBJ2-7, with D tentatively TRBD1 (5 bases). This CDR3 spans 14 amino acids. Trimming left V 3 bases short and J 3 bases short, with 13 bases between. Germline lookup yields CDR1 SGHRS and CDR2 YFSETQ. The CDR3 region is CASSSAGNHYEQYF. The CDR3 DNA reads as TGCGCCAGCAGCTCTGCAGGGAACCACTACGAGCAGTACTTC.

This clonotype was seen many times. The genes are TRBV2 and TRBJ1-5; no definite D call. Deletions cut 7 bases from V and 6 bases from J, with 16 bases between. Germline V lookup: CDR1 SNHLY, CDR2 FYNNEI. The CDR3 consists of 14 residues. This chain's CDR3 is CASNPNTARQPQHF. CDR3 bases: TGTGCCAGCAATCCCAATACGGCGCGTCAGCCCCAGCATTTT.

This clonotype was found many times. The V call is TRBV5-6, the J call TRBJ2-2; D unclear. The V gene's germline CDR1 is SGHDT and CDR2 YYEEEE. This CDR3 comprises 11 residues. V was clipped by 2 bases and J by 6 bases, with 2 bases between them. The CDR3 region is CASSFAGELFF. The CDR3 DNA follows: TGTGCCAGCAGCTTCGCCGGGGAGCTGTTTTTT.

This clonotype has ten or more counts. This chain connects TRBV7-9 to TRBJ2-3; TRBD2 agrees at 10 bases. This CDR3 comprises 15 residues. The germline V gene encodes CDR1 SEHNR and CDR2 FQNEAQ (reference sequence). Losses at the gene ends were 3 bases for V and 2 bases for J; bases not matched to a gene: 2. In DNA form, the CDR3 reads TGTGCCAGCAGCTTCGGACTAGCGGACACAGATACGCAGTATTTT. Protein: CASSFGLADTDTQYF.

This clonotype has at least ten counts. The chain employs TRBV12-3 or TRBV12-4 and TRBJ1-2, with 7 positions matching TRBD1. This CDR3 has 15 residues. Trimming removed 6 bases from V and 4 bases from J; junction bases left unmatched: 11. The DNA of the CDR3 is TGTGCCAGCAGCTTCGGGGACAGCCCCTTCTATGGCTACACCTTC. This encodes CASSFGDSPFYGYTF.